Presented here are 6 T cell receptor beta chains from one specimen sequenced in a study of blood T cell repertoires in COVID-19. The data were produced by immunoSEQ multiplex PCR, yet TCRdb's version contains in-frame clones alone and is incomplete. The data contain about 160,000 clones, approximately 78% of them seen just once; the ten biggest clones take up about a tenth. Material: peripheral blood. All receptors come from a human donor in a cohort sampled during active COVID-19.

This clone showed up just once. The V call is TRBV7-2, the J call TRBJ2-3, with TRBD1 matching 7 bases. The length of the CDR3 is 14 residues. Trimming took 2 bases from V and 5 from J; bases not matched to a gene: 4. Germline CDR1 SGHTA, CDR2 FQGNSA. CDR3 coding DNA: TGTGCCAGCAGCTTACAGGGGGTGGGAGATACGCAGTATTTT. Translation gives CASSLQGVGDTQYF.

The chain uses TRBV4-3 and TRBJ2-3; 7 positions agree with TRBD2. The germline CDR1 and CDR2 sequences are LGHNA and YSLEER. V lost 1 base and J lost 1; bases outside the gene matches: 2. CDR3 length: 15 amino acids. The CDR3 coding sequence is TGCGCCAGCAGCCAAGTCAGCGGGGGCACAGATACGCAGTATTTT. It translates to CASSQVSGGTDTQYF.

J is TRBJ2-1 and V is TRBV18; 7 bases match TRBD1. The CDR3 sequence is 15 residues long. V lost 3 bases and J lost 6; bases outside the gene matches: 8. The germline gives CDR1 KGHSH, CDR2 LQKENI. In DNA, the CDR3 is TGTGCCAGCTCACCTAACGCAGGGGGACGCAATGAGCAGTTCTTC. It codes for CASSPNAGGRNEQFF.

This sequence joins TRBV11-2 and TRBJ2-7; D ambiguous. V lost 6 bases to trimming and J lost 3 bases, with 12 bases between them. CDR1 is SGHAT and CDR2 is FQNNGV in the germline V gene. The CDR3 is 13 amino acids. Written as DNA, the CDR3 is TGTGCCAGCAGGTCTACACGACTCTACGAGCAGTACTTC. It specifies CASRSTRLYEQYF.

V and J are TRBV13 and TRBJ2-2; 8 bases line up with TRBD2. CDR3 length equals 15 residues. With 1 base clipped from V and 5 bases from J, the junction kept 3 bases outside the gene matches. CDR1 PRHDT and CDR2 FYEKMQ come from the germline V gene (reference sequence). Written as DNA, the CDR3 is TGTGCCAGCAGCTTAGTGGCTAGCGGGACCGGGGAGCTGTTTTTT. It codes for CASSLVASGTGELFF.

This rearrangement joins TRBV5-4 to TRBJ2-7, with 8 bases lining up with TRBD1. The CDR3 runs to 14 residues. V lost 3 bases to trimming and J lost 5 bases; unmatched junction nucleotides: 7. Germline V gives CDR1 SGHNT, CDR2 YYREEE (reference sequence). For the CDR3, the DNA is TGTGCCAGCAGCTCGTCCAGGGGGCTGGACGAGCAGTACTTC. Protein: CASSSSRGLDEQYF.